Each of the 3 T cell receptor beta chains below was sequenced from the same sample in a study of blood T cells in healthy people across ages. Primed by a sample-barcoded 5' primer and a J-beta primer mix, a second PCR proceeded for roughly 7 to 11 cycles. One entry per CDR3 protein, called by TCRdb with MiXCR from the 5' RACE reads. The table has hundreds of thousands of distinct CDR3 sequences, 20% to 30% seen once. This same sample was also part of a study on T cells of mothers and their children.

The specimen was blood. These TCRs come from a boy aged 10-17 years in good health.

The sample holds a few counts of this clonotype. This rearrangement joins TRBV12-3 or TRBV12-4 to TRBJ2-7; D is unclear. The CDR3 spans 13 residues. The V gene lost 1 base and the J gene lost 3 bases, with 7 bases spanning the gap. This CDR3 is CASSLGWIYEQYF. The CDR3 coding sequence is TGTGCCAGCAGTTTAGGTTGGATCTACGAGCAGTACTTC.

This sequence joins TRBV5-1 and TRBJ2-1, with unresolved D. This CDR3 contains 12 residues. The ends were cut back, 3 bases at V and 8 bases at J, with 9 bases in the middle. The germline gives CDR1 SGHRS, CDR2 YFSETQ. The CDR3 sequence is CASSSPRHEQFF. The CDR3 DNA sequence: TGCGCCAGCAGCTCCCCCCGACATGAGCAGTTCTTC.

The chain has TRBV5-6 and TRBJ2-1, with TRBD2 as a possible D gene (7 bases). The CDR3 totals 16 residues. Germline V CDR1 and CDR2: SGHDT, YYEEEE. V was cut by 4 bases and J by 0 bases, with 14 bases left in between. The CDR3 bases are TGTGCCAGCAGCAACGGGGGGCTGAGCTCCTACAATGAGCAGTTCTTC. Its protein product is CASSNGGLSSYNEQFF.